Below are 15 T cell receptor beta chains sequenced from a single sample in a study of blood T cell repertoires in COVID-19. Assay: immunoSEQ multiplex PCR; the TCRdb copy retains only in-frame clones and omits some. The sample holds tens of thousands of clones, roughly four fifths seen once. The sequencing sample was made of peripheral blood. The receptors derive from an older woman with acute or convalescent COVID-19.

The gene calls are TRBV2 and TRBJ2-3; no reliable D call. The CDR3 runs to 15 residues. V lost 4 bases and J 3 bases, leaving 14 bases between the germline ends. Germline values: CDR1 SNHLY, CDR2 FYNNEI. This chain's CDR3 is CASSVELRKTDTQYF. The DNA of the CDR3 is TGTGCCAGCAGTGTGGAGCTTCGGAAAACAGATACGCAGTATTTT.

This rearrangement joins TRBV5-8 to TRBJ1-2; D is uncertain. V was shortened by 3 bases and J by 0 bases, with 12 bases between the two germline ends. In germline, CDR1 is SGHTS, CDR2 YDEGEE. This CDR3 comprises 15 residues. The CDR3 loop is CASSSLRGPNYGYTF. The CDR3 coding sequence is TGTGCCAGCAGCTCCCTCCGGGGTCCTAACTATGGCTACACCTTC. Filled out from reference TRBV5-8 and TRBJ1-2, the complete variable domain reads EAGVTQSPTHLIKTRGQQATLRCSPISGHTSVYWYQQALGLGLQFLLWYDEGEERNRGNFPPRFSGRQFPNYSSELNVNALELEDSALYLCASSSLRGPNYGYTFGSGTRLTVV.

The rearrangement joins TRBV4-2 to TRBJ2-3, with 11 bases aligning to TRBD2. Germline CDR1 reads LGHNA; CDR2 reads YNFKEQ. Trimming at V came to 5 bases and at J to 3 bases, leaving 7 bases not matched to a gene. The CDR3 is 16 amino acids. CDR3 in amino acids: CASSFTSGGLTDTQYF. In DNA, the CDR3 is TGTGCCAGCAGCTTCACTAGCGGGGGTCTTACAGATACGCAGTATTTT.

This rearrangement joins TRBV6-1 to TRBJ2-7, with D possibly matching TRBD2 (6 bases). CDR1 and CDR2 (germline): MNHNS, SASEGT. This CDR3 has 12 amino acids. V was clipped by 2 bases and J by 9 bases, with 11 bases between them. CDR3 DNA: TGTGCCAGCAGTGAATGGGACGGGGGGCAGTACTTC. Its protein product is CASSEWDGGQYF.

The chain recombines TRBV5-8 with TRBJ2-1; D is undetermined. V dropped 0 bases and J dropped 6 bases, with 13 bases sitting between them. Germline V gene lookup returns CDR1 SGHTS and CDR2 YDEGEE. The CDR3 is made up of 15 amino acids. The CDR3 sequence is CASSLAKIISNEQFF. As DNA, the CDR3 is TGTGCCAGCAGCTTGGCGAAAATTATCAGCAATGAGCAGTTCTTC.

This rearrangement joins TRBV19 to TRBJ1-3; no firm D call. V shed 4 bases and J shed 0 bases, with 7 bases lying between them. The CDR3 sequence is 14 residues long. Germline CDR1 is LNHDA and CDR2 is SQIVND (reference sequence). The CDR3 is CASSRSGSGNTIYF. The CDR3 nucleotides are TGTGCCAGTAGTAGGTCCGGCTCTGGAAACACCATATATTTT.

The gene calls are TRBV6-5 and TRBJ2-5, with D unresolved. The CDR3 covers 13 residues. V dropped 6 bases and J dropped 1 base, with 9 bases sitting between them. CDR1 is MNHEY and CDR2 is SVGAGI in the germline V gene. The CDR3 loop is CASRRALQETQYF. The CDR3 DNA sequence: TGTGCCAGCAGGAGAGCCCTCCAAGAGACCCAGTACTTC.

The chain couples TRBV30 to TRBJ2-7; 7 positions match TRBD2. Germline V gives CDR1 GTSNPN, CDR2 SVGIG (reference sequence). V was clipped by 0 bases and J by 2 bases; unmatched bases: 4. CDR3 length equals 14 residues. CDR3 residues: CAWSVLAHPYEQYF. The CDR3, as DNA: TGTGCCTGGAGTGTACTAGCGCACCCCTACGAGCAGTACTTC.

This clone was seen a few times. This rearrangement joins TRBV3-1 (or the pseudogene TRBV3-2) to TRBJ1-2; unclear D gene. V lost 1 base to trimming and J lost 3 bases, with 12 bases between them. Looked up from germline, CDR1 is LGHDT and CDR2 is YNNKEL (reference sequence). This CDR3 is 15 amino acids long. DNA for the CDR3: TGTGCCAGCAGCCAAGGCCCAGACACATACTATGGCTACACCTTC. Amino acid sequence: CASSQGPDTYYGYTF.

The chain links TRBV15 to TRBJ2-3; TRBD1 agrees at 9 bases. The CDR3 loop spans 16 amino acids. V was pared by 3 bases and J by 3 bases, with 7 bases of the junction left unmatched. The V gene's germline CDR1 is LNHNV and CDR2 YYDKDF (reference sequence). CDR3 DNA: TGTGCCACCAGCAGGGGGAGGACAGGGGATACAGATACGCAGTATTTT. It yields the protein CATSRGRTGDTDTQYF.

The V gene is TRBV5-6, the J gene TRBJ1-2, with TRBD1 as a possible D gene (5 bases). The germline CDR1 and CDR2 sequences are SGHDT and YYEEEE. V gave up 0 bases and J gave up 5 bases, with 14 bases separating them. The CDR3 length is 15 residues. The DNA for the CDR3 is TGTGCCAGCAGCTTGGCCCGTGGGGCAAAGTATGGCTACACCTTC. It translates to CASSLARGAKYGYTF.

The CDR3 nucleotides are TGTGCCAGCAGTTTGGAGGACTATGGCTACACCTTC. This translates into CASSLEDYGYTF. V usage is TRBV28 and J usage is TRBJ1-2; D unresolved. Germline V gene lookup returns CDR1 MDHEN and CDR2 SYDVKM. Trimming left V 3 bases short and J 3 bases short, with 5 bases between. The CDR3 has 12 residues.

The chain couples TRBV5-1 to TRBJ2-1; the D gene is possibly TRBD2 (5 bases). The CDR3 is 12 residues long. V was shortened by 2 bases and J by 10 bases, with 10 bases between the two germline ends. Germline assignment: CDR1 SGHRS and CDR2 YFSETQ. The DNA for the CDR3 is TGCGCCAGCAGCTTAGGACTGGACGAGCAGTTCTTC. It codes for CASSLGLDEQFF. Looking up the rest from reference TRBV5-1 and TRBJ2-1 gives the full variable domain: KAGVTQTPRYLIKTRGQQVTLSCSPISGHRSVSWYQQTPGQGLQFLFEYFSETQRNKGNFPGRFSGRQFSNSRSEMNVSTLELGDSALYLCASSLGLDEQFFGPGTRLTVL.

V usage is TRBV1 and J usage is TRBJ2-7; the table's TRBD2 call for D was not verified on the DNA. TRBV1 is a listed pseudogene. There are 13 residues in the CDR3. CDR3 nucleotide sequence: TGCACCAGCAGCCAAGATAGGGAGGACGAGCAGTACTTC. It encodes CTSSQDREDEQYF.

The V gene is TRBV5-1, the J gene TRBJ2-4; 7 bases map to TRBD2. This CDR3 is built from 16 residues. Germline-derived CDR1 and CDR2 are SGHRS and YFSETQ. V shed 2 bases, J shed 6 bases, and the junction held 11 bases outside the gene matches. CDR3 DNA: TGCGCCAGCAGCTTACCAAGCGGGGCCGGGGGAAACATTCAGTACTTC. This codes for CASSLPSGAGGNIQYF.